This TCR beta chain was obtained from a study of cytomegalovirus exposure and HLA in healthy donors. Germline-derived CDR1 and CDR2 are SGHVS and FNYEAQ. The V end lost 3 bases, the J end lost 3 bases, and 8 bases lay between the germline ends. The CDR3 totals 14 residues. Concerning this clone: Its target is unknown.

The study ran its PCR with 60 Vbeta and 13 Jbeta primers. Sequenced by immunoSEQ multiplex PCR; TCRdb stores in-frame clones only, minus some. This sample yields some 130,000 clones, of which around three quarters are seen a single time; 3.5% to 5% belongs to the top ten. Whole-study results and caveats: Associated with HLA alleles at 0.05 false discovery rate in a later analysis were fewer than 20,000 TCR beta sequences. Most TCR sequences were seen very rarely across donors, but some public TCRs occurred in many. When analyzed later, the rates of TCR association showed variation by HLA locus, with DRB1 the most and HLA-C the fewest.

The source material was PBMCs. This receptor was identified in a male donor in good health and CMV-seropositive. The chain combines TRBV7-6 with TRBJ2-2, with a tentative D call TRBD2 (7 bases). Here the CDR3 reads CASSFGGHTGELFF. The CDR3 coding sequence is TGTGCCAGCAGCTTCGGGGGGCACACCGGGGAGCTGTTTTTT.